In this sample, the clone carrying this T cell receptor (beta chain) turned up many times. There are 15 residues in the CDR3. V trimming: 0 bases; J trimming: 5 bases; junction bases outside the gene matches: 5. The germline V gene encodes CDR1 SGHRS and CDR2 YFSETQ. This specimen belongs to a study of CD8 T cells in ankylosing spondylitis. TCRdb called the 5' RACE reads again in MiXCR, with one record for every CDR3 protein. Of around 150,000 distinct CDR3 sequences in the sample, approximately 7.4% were seen once. The material sequenced was blood, either unsorted or a sorted T cell fraction (not recorded which). The receptor's source is a female donor with ankylosing spondylitis or in good health (not recorded which). The chain is built from TRBV5-1 and TRBJ1-1, with 9 bases fitting TRBD1. The CDR3 loop reads CASSLDTGGETEAFF. The DNA for the CDR3 is TGCGCCAGCAGCTTGGATACAGGGGGCGAAACTGAAGCTTTCTTT.